The next 15 T cell receptor beta chains were all read from a single sample in a study of T cell changes during pregnancy in multiple sclerosis. Assay used: immunoSEQ multiplex PCR; TCRdb lists only in-frame clones, some missing. The sample has about 28,000 clones, over 80% seen once. Sequencing was performed on CD8+ T cells from peripheral blood mononuclear cells, taken before pregnancy. These receptors originate from a female donor with multiple sclerosis, enrolled in a pregnancy study.

The V call is TRBV6-5, the J call TRBJ2-7; no clear D. Germline V gives CDR1 MNHEY, CDR2 SVGAGI. The CDR3 covers 15 residues. V shed 0 bases and J shed 0 bases, with 9 bases lying between them. CDR3: CASSYSSGGSYEQYF. CDR3 DNA sequence: TGTGCCAGCAGTTACTCGTCCGGCGGCTCCTACGAGCAGTACTTC.

The J gene is TRBJ2-1, the V gene TRBV18; tentatively, D is TRBD2 (5 bases). The germline V and J ends were trimmed by 1 base and 10 bases, with 8 bases remaining between them. This CDR3 has 12 amino acids. Germline values: CDR1 KGHSH, CDR2 LQKENI. The CDR3 is CASSPLTREQFF. CDR3 in DNA: TGTGCCAGCTCACCACTTACTAGAGAGCAGTTCTTC.

This clone was found once. CDR3 sequence: CASSLEVAVGSYNEQFF. DNA of the CDR3: TGTGCCAGCAGCTTAGAGGTAGCGGTCGGCTCCTACAATGAGCAGTTCTTC. This chain connects TRBV7-9 to TRBJ2-1, with D maybe TRBD2 (6 bases). V was cut by 1 base and J by 0 bases, with 13 bases left in between. CDR1 is SEHNR, CDR2 FQNEAQ, per germline (reference sequence). The CDR3 is 17 residues long.

V and J are TRBV19 and TRBJ2-5, with 9 bases lining up with TRBD1. The trim removed 5 bases at V and 5 bases at J, leaving 6 bases unmatched. The CDR3 is made up of 14 amino acids. CDR1 is LNHDA, CDR2 SQIVND, per germline (reference sequence). CDR3 DNA sequence: TGTGCCAGTAGTGCCGGGACAGGGCTCGAGACCCAGTACTTC. Residues: CASSAGTGLETQYF.

This chain connects TRBV21-1 to TRBJ1-1; the tabulated D call, TRBD1, remains unverified against the DNA. TRBV21-1 is labeled a pseudogene. This CDR3 comprises 13 residues. CDR3 sequence reads: CASSKDRAVEAFF. The CDR3 nucleotides read TGTGCCAGCAGCAAGGACAGGGCGGTTGAAGCTTTCTTT.

This clone has just one count. The CDR3 region has the DNA TGCGCCAGCAGCCAAGATTCGAGCGACCCACAAGAGACCCAGTACTTC. This encodes CASSQDSSDPQETQYF. The rearrangement uses TRBV4-3 and TRBJ2-5; D call uncertain. The germline V gene encodes CDR1 LGHNA and CDR2 YSLEER. The CDR3 runs 16 residues. Between the trimmed V and J ends, which lost 0 bases and 2 bases, there was a span of 13 bases.

V gene TRBV4-1 combines with J gene TRBJ2-3, with 7 nucleotides matching TRBD1. The CDR3 extends over 15 amino acids. The J segment lost 1 base and the V segment lost 5 bases, leaving 6 bases of the junction unmatched. Germline V gene sequence: CDR1 MGHRA, CDR2 YSYEKL. The CDR3 spells CASSIGTVGTDTQYF. The CDR3 nucleotides are TGCGCCAGCAGCATAGGGACAGTTGGCACAGATACGCAGTATTTT.

The chain joins TRBV28 to TRBJ2-1; 8 nucleotides align to TRBD2. Germline lookup yields CDR1 MDHEN and CDR2 SYDVKM. V gave up 5 bases and J gave up 4 bases; unmatched junction bases: 13. The CDR3 covers 17 residues. Here the CDR3 DNA reads TGTGCCAGCAGTCCCAGCCCCCCGGGAGGGCCTTACAATGAGCAGTTCTTC. It specifies CASSPSPPGGPYNEQFF.

V is TRBV5-6 and J is TRBJ2-1, with TRBD1 as a possible D gene (6 bases). The germline V gene encodes CDR1 SGHDT and CDR2 YYEEEE. This CDR3 region has 13 residues. Trimming took off 0 bases at V and 8 bases at J, with 9 bases between the two ends. Here the CDR3 DNA reads TGTGCCAGCAGCTTGGACAGGGAAGATGAGCAGTTCTTC. Protein: CASSLDREDEQFF.

The chain employs TRBV5-6 and TRBJ2-1, with a weak D call TRBD1 (6 bases). This CDR3 has 14 residues. Germline V gene lookup returns CDR1 SGHDT and CDR2 YYEEEE. The V end lost 4 bases, the J end lost 6 bases, and 14 bases lay between the germline ends. CDR3 protein: CASSDTGTGNEQFF. For the CDR3, the DNA is TGTGCCAGCAGCGACACAGGGACGGGCAATGAGCAGTTCTTC.

The chain uses TRBV4-3 and TRBJ1-1; D is ambiguous. CDR3 length equals 16 residues. V was pared by 0 bases and J by 1 base, with 12 bases between. CDR1 is LGHNA, CDR2 YSLEER, per germline. The CDR3 DNA reads as TGCGCCAGCAGCCAAGAAGGCATCGGGGAGAACACTGAAGCTTTCTTT. Amino acids: CASSQEGIGENTEAFF.

The V and J genes are TRBV2 and TRBJ2-5, with TRBD1 as a possible D gene (5 bases). The germline CDR1 and CDR2 sequences are SNHLY and FYNNEI. The CDR3 has 12 residues. V lost 7 bases, J lost 3 bases, and 9 bases lay in between. The CDR3 nucleotides are TGTGCCAGCACAGGGAAGGAAGAGACCCAGTACTTC. Protein sequence: CASTGKEETQYF.

The chain recombines TRBV7-9 with TRBJ2-1; 10 bases agree with TRBD2. Germline V gene lookup returns CDR1 SEHNR and CDR2 FQNEAQ (reference sequence). V was clipped by 6 bases and J by 4 bases; unmatched bases: 6. The CDR3 contains 15 residues. CDR3 bases: TGTGCCAGCAGTTCTCTAGCGGGAGTATACAATGAGCAGTTCTTC. It encodes CASSSLAGVYNEQFF. The full variable domain, with the rest looked up from reference TRBV7-9 and TRBJ2-1, is DTGVSQNPRHKITKRGQNVTFRCDPISEHNRLYWYRQTLGQGPEFLTYFQNEAQLEKSRLLSDRFSAERPKGSFSTLEIQRTEQGDSAMYLCASSSLAGVYNEQFFGPGTRLTVL.

V and J are TRBV27 and TRBJ2-5; 7 bases line up with TRBD1. Losses at the gene ends were 3 bases for V and 4 bases for J; bases not matched to a gene: 8. The CDR3 consists of 15 residues. The germline gives CDR1 MNHEY, CDR2 SMNVEV (reference sequence). The CDR3 sequence: CASSFEGARRETQYF. The CDR3 nucleotides are TGTGCCAGCAGTTTTGAGGGGGCGCGTCGAGAGACCCAGTACTTC.

CDR3 amino acids: CASSLSLYNEQFF. CDR3 nucleotide sequence: TGTGCCAGCAGTTTAAGCCTCTACAATGAGCAGTTCTTC. V and J are TRBV27 and TRBJ2-1, with D unresolved. Per the germline V gene, CDR1 is MNHEY and CDR2 is SMNVEV (reference sequence). The CDR3 contains 13 residues. V lost 2 bases and J 3 bases, leaving 5 bases between the germline ends.